The clone carrying this TCR beta chain was detected only a few times. Its antigen is as yet unknown. The sample belongs to a study of T-cell memory formation after mild COVID-19. Study results and limitations: SARS-CoV-2 specificity was not confirmed for second-wave clones peaking on day 37.

TCRdb independently ran MiXCR on the 5' RACE reads; one entry per CDR3 protein. Of about half a million distinct CDR3 sequences listed, roughly 20% are singletons. This CDR3 has 14 amino acids. With V trimmed by 5 bases and J by 2 bases, 6 bases remained unmatched. This TCR came from an adult woman who had mild COVID-19 (a few samples of this study predate the infection). Cell type and time point are not known. What was sequenced was PBMCs or a T cell subset sorted from them (not recorded which). The chain uses TRBV12-3 or TRBV12-4 and TRBJ2-7, with TRBD2 matching 7 bases. In DNA form, the CDR3 reads TGTGCCAGCAGTCTTTTCGGGACTACCTACGAGCAGTACTTC. Its protein is CASSLFGTTYEQYF.